The sequence of this T cell receptor beta chain was determined in a study of blood T cell repertoires in COVID-19. Study context: Sites in the United States, Italy and Spain provided acute and convalescent COVID-19 samples. From T cells, B-cell-depleted T cells, or PBMCs came the material, which was cDNA or gDNA.

Clones were sequenced by immunoSEQ multiplex PCR, and TCRdb holds only the in-frame ones, with some missing. The sample records approximately 250,000 clones, around nine tenths being singletons. This CDR3 comprises 15 residues. The germline V gene has CDR1 SGHAT and CDR2 FQNNGV. The trim removed 6 bases at V and 3 bases at J, leaving 9 bases unmatched. The sequencing input was peripheral blood. This TCR was sampled from a man aged 30 to 39 with active or convalescent COVID-19. This chain uses TRBV11-2 with TRBJ2-7, with TRBD1 matching over 9 bases. CDR3 in DNA: TGTGCCAGCAGGAGGGGCAGGGACAGGGACTACGAGCAGTACTTC. Its protein product is CASRRGRDRDYEQYF.